This passage covers 10 T cell receptor beta chains from one sample sequenced in a study of a mutant IDH1 vaccine in newly diagnosed glioma. Some clones are missing from TCRdb's copy, which holds only in-frame ones; the method was immunoSEQ multiplex PCR. The table lists around 53,000 clones, approximately 84% of them singletons. What these receptors recognize is not known. Described time point: week 47, end of study. Each vaccine dose was 300 ug of mutant IDH1 20-mer peptide, with topical imiquimod. This specimen consisted of PBMCs, obtained from a glioma patient whose treatment included an IDH1 peptide vaccine. The origin of the receptors is a woman in her thirties with glioma. Some clones in this sample may be carry-over from other donors' samples.

This clone was found once. The chain is built from TRBV29-1 and TRBJ2-1; D uncertain. CDR1 and CDR2 from the germline V gene are SQVTM and ANQGSEA. V gave up 6 bases and J gave up 5 bases, with 17 bases separating them. The length of the CDR3 is 14 residues. CDR3: CSVDPPGLNNEQFF. The CDR3 DNA is TGCAGCGTAGATCCCCCGGGTCTTAACAATGAGCAGTTCTTC.

This chain connects TRBV7-9 to TRBJ2-4; no definite D call. This CDR3 is built from 14 residues. V gave up 1 base and J gave up 8 bases, with 12 bases separating them. The germline CDR1 and CDR2 sequences are SEHNR and FQNEAQ (reference sequence). The CDR3 DNA reads TGTGCCAGCAGCTTAGACGACCTCTCGGACATTCAGTACTTC. It encodes CASSLDDLSDIQYF.

The chain has TRBV19 and TRBJ1-1; maybe TRBD1 (5 bases). Germline CDR1 reads LNHDA; CDR2 reads SQIVND (reference sequence). This CDR3 is 15 amino acids long. The ends were cut back, 4 bases at V and 0 bases at J, with 12 bases in the middle. The CDR3 sequence: CASSTRGTVNTEAFF. CDR3 nucleotide sequence: TGTGCCAGTAGTACCCGAGGGACGGTGAACACTGAAGCTTTCTTT.

The chain recombines TRBV29-1 with TRBJ2-5; D remains unclear. V lost 1 base to trimming and J lost 5 bases, with 5 bases between them. CDR1 and CDR2 (germline): SQVTM, ANQGSEA. This CDR3 is 11 amino acids long. The CDR3 here is CSVEGWETQYF. The CDR3 nucleotides are TGCAGCGTTGAAGGGTGGGAGACCCAGTACTTC.

The chain has TRBV28 and TRBJ2-4, with unresolved D. The germline CDR1 and CDR2 sequences are MDHEN and SYDVKM. The CDR3 totals 17 residues. Deletions cut 1 base from V and 1 base from J, with 14 bases between. The CDR3: CASSLLSIRAAKNIQYF. The CDR3 nucleotides are TGTGCCAGCAGTTTATTAAGCATCCGGGCTGCCAAAAACATTCAGTACTTC.

The V and J genes are TRBV15 and TRBJ2-1, with 14 bases that match TRBD2. This CDR3 spans 19 amino acids. Germline V CDR1 and CDR2: LNHNV, YYDKDF (reference sequence). After removal of 3 bases from V and 15 bases from J, the junction contained 22 bases not matched to a gene. DNA for the CDR3: TGTGCCACCAGCAGCGCCCCGGGACTAGCGGGGGTGATGACATGGCATTTGTTCTTC. Protein sequence: CATSSAPGLAGVMTWHLFF.

The rearrangement uses TRBV7-9 and TRBJ1-1, with 9 bases lining up with TRBD1. The CDR3 length is 14 residues. The V segment lost 7 bases and the J segment 3 bases; nucleotides outside the gene matches: 6. Per the germline V gene, CDR1 is SEHNR and CDR2 is FQNEAQ (reference sequence). CDR3 in amino acids: CASNPTGGYTEAFF. In DNA form, the CDR3 reads TGTGCCAGCAACCCGACAGGGGGGTACACTGAAGCTTTCTTT.

In its sample, this clone was seen a few times. The J gene is TRBJ1-2, the V gene TRBV27; TRBD1 agrees at 7 bases. The CDR3 runs 14 residues. The V gene end was trimmed by 0 bases and the J gene end by 7 bases; junction bases not matched to a gene: 5. CDR1 is MNHEY and CDR2 is SMNVEV in the germline V gene (reference sequence). CDR3 sequence (DNA): TGTGCCAGCAGTTTATCCACAGGGGTCTCTGGCTACACCTTC. The encoded protein is CASSLSTGVSGYTF.

The chain uses TRBV27 and TRBJ2-1, with D possibly being TRBD1 or TRBD2 (5 bases each). Trimming stripped 2 bases from V and 3 bases from J, with 8 bases between. Germline V lookup: CDR1 MNHEY, CDR2 SMNVEV (reference sequence). This CDR3 has 14 residues. CDR3 in amino acids: CASSLGGHYNEQFF. Here the CDR3 DNA reads TGTGCCAGCAGTTTAGGAGGACACTACAATGAGCAGTTCTTC.

The rearrangement joins TRBV10-2 to TRBJ2-7; 7 bases are shared with TRBD1. With V trimmed by 3 bases and J by 2 bases, 16 bases remained unmatched. This CDR3 has 18 residues. Germline loops: CDR1 WSHSY, CDR2 SAAADI. The CDR3 bases are TGCGCCAGCAGTGATGGTCACAGGGGAACACTATCCACCTACGAGCAGTACTTC. It is translated as CASSDGHRGTLSTYEQYF.